This T cell receptor beta chain was obtained from a study of CD8+CD57+ T cells in acquired aplastic anemia. Study in general: An average of about 3.2 ug of DNA was obtained from sorted CD4+ and CD8+ cells. Sequencing produced an average of approximately 11 million reads per healthy donor for CD4+ cells.

Regarding the study as a whole: Patients and controls were not found to differ significantly in CD8+ Simpson's diversity. Nearly 30 was the count of CD8+ CDR3 sequences that patients shared with controls.

CDR3 and TCR beta VDJ profiling relied on a genomic DNA template. TCRdb reanalysed the reads using MiXCR and keeps one entry per CDR3 protein. The repertoire holds a few hundred thousand distinct CDR3 sequences, with 30% to 40% as singletons. A remark on this clonotype: Its matching antigen is unknown.

The V end lost 2 bases, the J end lost 5 bases, and 10 bases lay between the germline ends. This CDR3 contains 12 residues. The germline gives CDR1 SQVTM, CDR2 ANQGSEA. The J gene is TRBJ2-7, the V gene TRBV29-1; D is possibly TRBD1 (6 bases). This clonotype was obtained from a human donor in good health, serving as a control. Source material: sorted CD4+, CD8+, or CD8+CD57+ T cells (not recorded which) from PBMCs. CDR3 amino acids: CSVEKGGNEQYF. CDR3 nucleotides: TGCAGCGTTGAAAAAGGGGGAAACGAGCAGTACTTC.